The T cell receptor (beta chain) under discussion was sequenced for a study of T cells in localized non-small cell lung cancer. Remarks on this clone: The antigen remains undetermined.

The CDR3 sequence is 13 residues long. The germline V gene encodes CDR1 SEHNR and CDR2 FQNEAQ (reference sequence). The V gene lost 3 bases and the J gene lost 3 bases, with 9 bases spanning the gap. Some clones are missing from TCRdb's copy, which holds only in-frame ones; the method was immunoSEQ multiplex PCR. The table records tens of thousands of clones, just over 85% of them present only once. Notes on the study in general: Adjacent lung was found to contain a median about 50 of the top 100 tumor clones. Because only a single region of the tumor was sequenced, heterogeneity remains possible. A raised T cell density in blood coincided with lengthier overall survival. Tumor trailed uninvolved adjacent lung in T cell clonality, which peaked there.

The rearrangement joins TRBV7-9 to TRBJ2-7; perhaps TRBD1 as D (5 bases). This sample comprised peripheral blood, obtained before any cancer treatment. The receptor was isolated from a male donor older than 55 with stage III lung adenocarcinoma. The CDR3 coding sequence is TGTGCCAGCAGCTTCGACAGAGGCTACGAGCAGTACTTC. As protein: CASSFDRGYEQYF.